Here is one TCR beta chain with its context. Measured with immunoSEQ multiplex PCR; TCRdb has only the in-frame clones, and not every one. The repertoire holds 6,000 to 7,000 clones, with around four fifths as singletons. These data belong to a study of immune evolution from preneoplasia to lung adenocarcinoma. V was pared by 7 bases and J by 5 bases, with 16 bases of the junction left unmatched. Looked up from germline, CDR1 is SNHLY and CDR2 is FYNNEI. The CDR3 length is 16 residues. The sequenced sample was FFPE lung adenocarcinoma in situ tissue. The receptor comes from an older donor with lung adenocarcinoma. The chain uses TRBV2 and TRBJ2-5; 7 bases are shared with TRBD1. CDR3 in amino acids: CASTPERGRQGETQYF. The CDR3 bases are TGTGCCAGCACCCCTGAAAGGGGGCGTCAAGGGGAGACCCAGTACTTC.